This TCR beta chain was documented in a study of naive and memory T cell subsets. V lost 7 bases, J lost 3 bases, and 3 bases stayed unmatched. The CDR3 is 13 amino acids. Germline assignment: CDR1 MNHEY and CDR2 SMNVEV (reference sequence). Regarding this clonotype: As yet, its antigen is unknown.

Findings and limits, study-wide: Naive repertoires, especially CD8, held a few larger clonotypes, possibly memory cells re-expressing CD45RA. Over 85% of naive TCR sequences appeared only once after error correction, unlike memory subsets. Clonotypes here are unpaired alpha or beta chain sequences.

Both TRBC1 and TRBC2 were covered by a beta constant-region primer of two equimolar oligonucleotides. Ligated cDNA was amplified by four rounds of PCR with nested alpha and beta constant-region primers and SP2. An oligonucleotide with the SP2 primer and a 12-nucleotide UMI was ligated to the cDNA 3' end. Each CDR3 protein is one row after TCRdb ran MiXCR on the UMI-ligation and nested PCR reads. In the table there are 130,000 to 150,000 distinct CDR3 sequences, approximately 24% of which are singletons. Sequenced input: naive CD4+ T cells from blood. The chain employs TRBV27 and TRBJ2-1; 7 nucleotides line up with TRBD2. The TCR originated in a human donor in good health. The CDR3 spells CASTGGNYNEQFF. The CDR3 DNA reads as TGTGCCAGCACGGGAGGAAACTACAATGAGCAGTTCTTC.